This T cell receptor (beta chain) was captured in a study of T cells in Graves' hyperthyroidism and ophthalmopathy (dated by TCRdb to about 2019). Some background on the complete study: Peripheral blood samples were taken at initial diagnosis, before any treatment was given. To identify distinguishing TCR V-J signatures, a discovery cohort of around 98 patients was used, comprising fewer than 45 with Graves' ophthalmopathy and approximately 58 with stable Graves' hyperthyroidism. Prospective prediction of ophthalmopathy was tested in an independent validation cohort of 18 to 20 hyperthyroidism patients and approximately 17 patients who later progressed to ophthalmopathy. The paper reports TCR Vbeta CDR3 sequencing of over 130 peripheral blood samples: around 45 ophthalmopathy, about 75 hyperthyroidism and approximately 17 progressor patients. Once sampling was done, hyperthyroidism patients were given methimazole at a starting dose of 30 mg daily, whereas ophthalmopathy patients were given high-dose intravenous methylprednisolone. In addition, the study compared T-cell repertoires in thyroid tissue and in blood from roughly six Graves' hyperthyroidism patients. The approximately 98 discovery patients were randomly divided into training and test sets at a 7:3 ratio.

Ophthalmopathy patients had moderately to severely active disease, with a Clinical Activity Score of 3 or more, a NOSPECS grade of 4 or more, and a disease duration of less than 3 months. Patients with uncontrolled infections, other autoimmune diseases, pregnancy or lactation were excluded. Diagnoses relied on clinical symptoms, serum thyroxine and TRAb, thyroid ultrasound and orbital computed tomography. PBMCs were isolated from about 10 ml of fresh peripheral blood by Ficoll-Paque density gradient centrifugation. Trizol reagent was used to extract total RNA, and RNA quality was then checked on an Agilent 2100 Bioanalyzer. What the research found in general, with its limitations: In cross-validation, a model built on a 13 V-J signature told ophthalmopathy apart from stable hyperthyroidism with 87.88% sensitivity and around 83% specificity, and in testing the same model reached 80%/75%. Most expanded thyroid clonotypes (frequency above 0.001) were also detected in blood, a finding suggesting that blood repertoires may reflect thyroid immune responses. In validation, the model predicted progression to ophthalmopathy a median of about 6.5 months before onset, with roughly 71% sensitivity and about 72% specificity. No statistical method was used to set the sample size in advance, and investigators knew the group allocation.

Many counts were recorded for this clonotype. This receptor's antigen is unknown. No base-level quality is on record; no much larger clone is a single base apart. In the germline V gene (reference sequence), CDR1 corresponds to GTSNPN and CDR2 to SVGIG. From the cysteine up to the phenylalanine, the CDR3 has a length of 14 residues. This entry keeps only the CDR3 DNA: 42 bases, framed from base 1. V is pared back by 0 bases and J by 3 bases, with 8 bases lying between the germline termini. The TCR beta CDR3 regions were amplified from the RNA transcripts. A first-round RT-PCR of the TCR CDR3 used the HTBI primer set with the Qiagen OneStep RT-PCR kit. Libraries were constructed in a second round of multiplex PCR, after which size selection and purification were carried out. Paired-end sequencing of the libraries was performed with 100 bp reads on an Illumina HiSeq2000. On the study's bioinformatics: SOAPnuke was used to process the raw data, throwing out any read that contained adapters or uncalled bases, had a mean Phred below 15, or lacked an exact constant-primer or identifier match. COPE v1.2.5 was used to merge high-quality paired reads, and clonotypes were defined as unique nucleotide sequences. MiTCR v1.1 was used to align clonotypes to the IMGT TRBV, TRBD and TRBJ reference segments. Analysis was restricted to V-J combinations with a frequency above 0.0001, which covered about 99% of repertoires. A TCS score was defined as the ratio of F50 (clonal expansion) to E x V (chaos), with BLOSUM62-based TCRdist applied between CDR3 peptides within each V-J. Welch's t-statistics and random forest reduced roughly 500 V-J features to about 13, which were used in a naive Bayes classifier (R e1071). TCRdb took the public reads, trimmed them with fastp at Q25, ran MiXCR for clone calling and kept in-frame beta chains. Each record represents a unique CDR3 protein, reported with the most common genes and DNA among its rows. The V and J calls follow TCRdb's processing rather than the paper's. The sample table holds 400,000 to 600,000 distinct CDR3 sequences, of which around 15% were seen once. Together, the top ten hold about 31% of the sample.

The sequence was collected from a woman aged 25-40 years with Graves' ophthalmopathy. Sequenced input: blood. The chain couples TRBV30 to TRBJ2-2; a weak D assignment points to TRBD1 (5 bases agree). The nucleotides are TGTGCCTGGAGTGTATTGGGGCACACCGGGGAGCTGTTTTTT. Its amino acids are CAWSVLGHTGELFF.